A selection of T cell receptor beta chains follows, all from one sample in a study of regulatory T cells in long-lasting Graves disease. TCRdb passed the multiplex PCR reads through MiXCR, listing each CDR3 protein once. The sample has around 470,000 distinct CDR3 sequences, 12% to 15% seen once. The same specimen was also included in a second study, on T cells in Graves' hyperthyroidism and ophthalmopathy.

Sequences were derived from peripheral blood mononuclear cells (PBMCs), sampled at new diagnosis, from a patient treated with antithyroid drugs. These receptors were obtained from a woman aged 45 to 65 with Graves disease. CDR3s include the opening cysteine and the closing phenylalanine or tryptophan. D genes are given only for firm matches. Where a row states a size, it is once, few, many or the class of an expanded clone; other rows omit it.

j_gene: TRBJ2-3
abundance: many
d_gene: TRBD2
v_gene: TRBV5-1
CDR3aa: CASSLELAGVSGTDTQYF
CDR3nt: TGCGCCAGCAGCTTGGAACTAGCGGGAGTATCTGGCACAGATACGCAGTATTTT

j_gene: TRBJ1-2
abundance: NA
d_gene: NA
v_gene: TRBV10-3
CDR3aa: CAISESQGRDGYTF
CDR3nt: TGTGCCATCAGTGAGTCGCAGGGGAGGGATGGCTACACCTTC

j_gene: TRBJ2-1
abundance: NA
d_gene: TRBD1
v_gene: TRBV5-5
CDR3aa: CASSLGGQGYNERFF
CDR3nt: TGTGCCAGCAGCTTGGGGGGACAGGGCTACAATGAGCGGTTCTTC

j_gene: TRBJ1-5
abundance: many
d_gene: NA
v_gene: TRBV3-1
CDR3aa: CASSQASQPQHF
CDR3nt: TGTGCCAGCAGCCAAGCCTCTCAGCCCCAGCATTTT

j_gene: TRBJ1-2
abundance: NA
d_gene: TRBD1
v_gene: TRBV19
CDR3aa: CASSPGQGVNYGYTF
CDR3nt: TGTGCCAGTAGTCCTGGACAGGGGGTAAATTATGGCTACACCTTC

j_gene: TRBJ2-1
abundance: few
d_gene: TRBD2
v_gene: TRBV10-2
CDR3aa: CASSDSSFSGSYNEQFF
CDR3nt: TGCGCCAGCAGTGATTCTTCGTTTAGCGGGAGTTACAATGAGCAGTTCTTC

j_gene: TRBJ2-7
abundance: many
d_gene: TRBD1
v_gene: TRBV6-1
CDR3aa: CASSKGTAPSSYEQYF
CDR3nt: TGTGCCAGTAGCAAGGGGACAGCGCCGAGCTCCTACGAGCAGTACTTC

j_gene: TRBJ2-3
abundance: many
d_gene: NA
v_gene: TRBV5-1
CDR3aa: CASSLSGPADTQYF
CDR3nt: TGCGCCAGCAGCTTATCTGGGCCAGCAGATACGCAGTATTTT

j_gene: TRBJ2-1
abundance: many
d_gene: NA
v_gene: TRBV12-3/TRBV12-4
CDR3aa: CASSPQGHEQFF
CDR3nt: TGTGCCAGCAGTCCTCAGGGCCATGAGCAGTTCTTC

j_gene: TRBJ2-7
abundance: few
d_gene: NA
v_gene: TRBV19
CDR3aa: CASSMQGSYEQYF
CDR3nt: TGTGCCAGTAGTATGCAGGGGAGCTACGAGCAGTACTTC

j_gene: TRBJ2-3
abundance: few
d_gene: NA
v_gene: TRBV18
CDR3aa: CASSLKSSVRTDTQYF
CDR3nt: TGTGCCAGCTCACTCAAATCTAGCGTCCGCACAGATACGCAGTATTTT

j_gene: TRBJ2-5
abundance: many
d_gene: NA
v_gene: TRBV12-3/TRBV12-4
CDR3aa: CASSSRGQETQYF
CDR3nt: TGTGCCAGCAGTTCGAGGGGGCAAGAGACCCAGTACTTC

j_gene: TRBJ2-2
abundance: few
d_gene: NA
v_gene: TRBV20-1
CDR3aa: CSARDLVGTGELFF
CDR3nt: TGCAGTGCTAGAGATTTAGTTGGCACCGGGGAGCTGTTTTTT

j_gene: TRBJ1-2
abundance: many
d_gene: TRBD1
v_gene: TRBV28
CDR3aa: CASSFLTGAQAAYGYTF
CDR3nt: TGTGCCAGCAGTTTCTTGACAGGGGCGCAAGCAGCCTATGGCTACACCTTC

j_gene: TRBJ1-1
abundance: many
d_gene: NA
v_gene: TRBV24-1
CDR3aa: CATSDQRGEAFF
CDR3nt: TGTGCCACCAGTGACCAGCGCGGTGAAGCTTTCTTT

j_gene: TRBJ2-3
abundance: many
d_gene: NA
v_gene: TRBV5-1
CDR3aa: CASSLRLDTQYF
CDR3nt: TGTGCCAGCAGTCTCCGCTTGGATACGCAGTATTTT

j_gene: TRBJ1-5
abundance: many
d_gene: TRBD1
v_gene: TRBV30
CDR3aa: CAWSHTGTAQPQHF
CDR3nt: TGTGCCTGGAGCCATACCGGGACAGCTCAGCCCCAGCATTTT

j_gene: TRBJ2-7
abundance: many
d_gene: NA
v_gene: TRBV12-3/TRBV12-4
CDR3aa: CASTSGSYEQYF
CDR3nt: TGTGCCAGCACGAGCGGATCCTACGAGCAGTACTTC

j_gene: TRBJ1-5
abundance: NA
d_gene: NA
v_gene: TRBV7-2
CDR3aa: CASSLTPRGNNQPQHF
CDR3nt: TGTGCCAGCAGCTTAACTCCGAGGGGAAACAATCAGCCCCAGCATTTT

j_gene: TRBJ1-2
abundance: many
d_gene: NA
v_gene: TRBV5-1
CDR3aa: CASSLSLSGGGYTF
CDR3nt: TGCGCCAGCAGCTTGTCTCTATCGGGAGGGGGCTACACCTTC

j_gene: TRBJ2-3
abundance: NA
d_gene: TRBD2
v_gene: TRBV5-1
CDR3aa: CASSLGILAGVRDTQYF
CDR3nt: TGCGCCAGCAGCTTGGGAATCCTAGCGGGAGTAAGGGATACGCAGTATTTT

j_gene: TRBJ1-2
abundance: NA
d_gene: NA
v_gene: TRBV18
CDR3aa: CASSPRNWDLRGGGYTF
CDR3nt: TGTGCCAGCTCACCGCGAAATTGGGACCTTCGTGGGGGTGGCTACACCTTC